This T cell receptor (beta chain) was profiled in a study of cytomegalovirus exposure and HLA in healthy donors (dated by TCRdb to the late 2010s). At the level of the whole study: An earlier analysis of 550 to 700 of the donors reported about 250 Gb of sequence data and some 120 million unique TCR beta sequences from 150 million to 200 million T cells. An early release that covered several hundred HLA-typed donors contained around 330 gigabases of sequencing data and 70 million to 100 million unique TCR sequences. The genetic ancestry cluster associated with self-reported Caucasian donors included 81% of the 398 genotyped donors. The aim of the study was to test whether cataloging public T cell receptors could identify signatures of past pathogen exposure. Using immunosequencing, the study profiled T cell repertoires from about 620 subjects and related those repertoires to cytomegalovirus serostatus. In addition to the first cohort of about 650 subjects, a separate validation cohort of approximately 130 different subjects was used. High-throughput TCR immunosequencing, statistical association of individual TCRs with disease status, and machine learning were combined to predict cytomegalovirus infection status. A later analysis re-analyzed previously published TCR beta repertoires from hundreds of donors and added high-resolution HLA genotyping to study TCR occurrence patterns. In the later analysis, no new phenotypic data were used to find candidate immune exposures; instead, reliance was placed on TCR beta sequences and their occurrence across donors. In an earlier analysis of about 590 of the donors, high-throughput TCR beta sequencing was used to judge whether each TCR beta V gene segment behaved as functional or pseudogenic. Donor age, sex, ethnicity and CMV serostatus were compiled alongside the repertoire data. Genome-wide SNP genotypes for about 60% of the roughly 670 donors were used in a later genetic analysis, which treated that subset as a discovery cohort. Every repertoire in the discovery cohort had been generated on one and the same sequencing platform. Both class I and class II loci were covered by HLA typing, at four-digit resolution. Typing coverage differed by locus: A, B, C, DRB1 and DQB1 were typed in roughly 620-630 donors, DQA1 in about 560, DPA1 in approximately 600, and DPB1 in 450 to 480. Roughly five DR-DQ haplotypes were treated as single units for association and clustering because of strong linkage in the cohort. On average, 235,054 unique TCR beta nucleotide sequences were sequenced per donor among 398 genotyped donors of the cohort, with roughly 19% of those sequences being non-productive.

Libraries were constructed by the immunoSEQ multiplex PCR assay. For the multiplex PCR, a mixture combining 60 forward primers for TCR Vbeta segments and 13 reverse primers for TCR Jbeta segments was used. The CDR3 region of rearranged TCR beta genes was amplified from genomic DNA with a multiplex PCR assay. Amplified TCR beta libraries were sequenced as 87-base-pair reads on the Illumina HiSeq System. As for the original processing: Across the roughly 640 repertoires, a later analysis counted roughly 77 million unique TCR beta chains, roughly 11 million of which were shared by at least two donors. To remove PCR and sequencing errors, raw reads were error-corrected and collapsed into unique sequences using a nearest-neighbor algorithm that merged closely related sequences. To assign V, D and J gene segments, CDR3 sequences were aligned to IMGT reference sequences. Each retained sequence needed at least a six-nucleotide match to both a V gene segment and a J gene segment. A rearrangement was called productive if the CDR3 had no stop codons and remained in frame with V and J, and every other rearrangement was called non-productive. CDR3 was defined according to IMGT convention as the region running from the second conserved V-encoded cysteine to the conserved J-encoded phenylalanine. The earlier analysis of approximately 590 of the donors excluded any sequence lacking an unambiguous match to a single V gene segment. An earlier analysis of 450 to 650 of the donors called V segments functional above 56.7% productive rearrangements and segregating when the between-donor standard deviation exceeded 5%. A statistical classification framework was built for diagnosing cytomegalovirus status from the catalog of TCR beta chain sequences. In a later analysis, TCR nucleotide sequences were compared against IMGT/GENE-DB human TR gene sequences so that V and J genes could be assigned. A later analysis assigned CDR3 sequences and most-parsimonious VDJ recombination scenarios with the TCRdist pipeline. In a later analysis, each TCR beta chain was defined by its CDR3 amino acid sequence together with its V-gene family, and reads without a unique V-gene family were excluded. As a way to deal with suspected cross-contamination and a sequencing artifact, a later analysis dropped 450 to 600 nucleotide sequences that were highly shared and had low generation probability. In a later analysis, a clonal expansion index was calculated for each public chain from normalized within-repertoire ranks of inferred template counts. In a later analysis, generation probabilities were computed with a VDJ recombination model fitted to out-of-frame rearrangements, and the resulting probabilities were checked against IGoR. Hypergeometric tests were used in a later analysis to score TCR-TCR, TCR-HLA and TCR-CMV co-occurrence, with a repertoire-size bias correction applied to the TCR pairs. False discovery rates were estimated in a later analysis by permuting HLA or CMV assignments 20 times. In a later analysis, co-occurring TCRs were grouped using DBSCAN, and TCRdist sequence similarity was added for clustering within HLA-allele-positive subsets. Repertoires with fewer than 30,000 or more than 120,000 public chains, plus five repertoires with anomalous nucleotide sharing, were excluded from co-occurrence clustering. TCRdb retrieved this table from immuneACCESS and kept in-frame rearrangements only. Not all clones are present; in checked studies, unresolved V genes account for under half, and no reason is known for the remainder. That table supplies the V and J calls and clone size; D and trimming were determined from the DNA. Here the sample has approximately 200,000 clones; around 80% occur a single time. Roughly 2% of the sample rests with the top ten.

Trimming takes 3 bases off V and 8 bases off J; junction bases not matched to a gene: 8. CDR1 is given as MNHEY and CDR2 as SMNVEV, both from the germline V gene (reference sequence). The CDR3 runs 16 amino acids, cysteine and phenylalanine included. Of the read, only the CDR3 DNA is kept; its 48 bases are in frame from base 1. The paper's findings and limits, for the study overall: While some public TCRs were present in many individuals, most TCR sequences turned up only very rarely across donors. For the cohort, immune exposure information was limited to CMV serostatus. In vitro tests confirmed that a few of the cytomegalovirus-associated TCR beta chains recognize cytomegalovirus antigens. V-gene and J-gene trimming of TCR beta chains was associated with a missense DCLRE1C variant in a later genetic analysis, and the association was replicated in an independent cohort. It was suggested by the authors that the approach could potentially be generalized to other disease states and immunological phenotypes. The earlier analysis of 450 to 700 of the donors excluded some 15 rarely observed V segments, including chromosome 9 orphons, because counts were too low. In an earlier analysis of around 600 of the donors, most TCR beta V segments appeared in productive rearrangements about 90% or about 30% of the time, broadly matching IMGT annotations. When HLA alleles, especially DR and DQ, strongly co-occurred, TCR associations were difficult to assign to individual alleles. A further reported finding was that TCR beta sequences accurately predicted the HLA-A and HLA-B alleles for most subjects in the first cohort. Cytomegalovirus status was reported to be diagnosed by the classifier with high specificity and sensitivity in both the original and validation cohorts. The study gave a list of 150 to 200 TCR beta chains associated with cytomegalovirus. In a later analysis, TCR association rates were found to vary across HLA loci, with the most associated TCRs seen for DRB1 alleles and the fewest for HLA-C alleles. Correlated functional status among segregating V segments might be attributable to linkage disequilibrium, but an unknown experimental factor could not be ruled out. The presence/absence analyses assumed that sequencing depth was roughly uniform across donors, and that assumption may not be true. In a later analysis, HLA-associated TCR beta chains were found to be more clonally expanded and to have lower generation probabilities than equally common non-associated chains. The 87-base-pair reads could not distinguish some IMGT-functional V segments, including TRBV6-2 and TRBV6-3, so those segments were excluded. Only TCR beta chains were sequenced in this cohort, and the absence of alpha or paired-chain data limited detectable features. In a later analysis, most CMV-associated TCR beta chains were found to appear HLA-restricted, with HLA associations seemingly driven largely by CMV exposure. The sequencing pipeline was judged likely to have produced a cluster of highly shared sequence variants as a technical artifact. A later genetic analysis reported fewer N-insertions in productive TCRs among donors in an Asian-associated ancestry cluster than the roughly 700-donor mean. Specific HLA alleles were associated with over 15,000 TCR beta sequences at a false discovery rate of 0.05 in a later analysis. Several of the top co-occurrence clusters appeared to be linked to parvovirus B19, influenza, CMV and Epstein-Barr virus, according to a later analysis. Because some donors lacked HLA typing at each locus, the association tests relied only on the typed subset.

Turning to this clone: It has no known antigen specificity. No quality values exist for individual bases; no much larger clone is one base distant.

In total, more than 500 healthy bone marrow donors made up the cohort. At the time of sampling, all cohort members were nominally healthy, though unrecorded immune exposures were likely present. The donor tested CMV seronegative, placing the donor among the 350 to 400 seronegative members of the cohort. Every donor gave a peripheral blood sample, and the peripheral blood mononuclear cells from that sample were used for TCR beta sequencing. Genomic DNA was extracted from the blood cell samples with the Qiagen DNeasy Blood Extraction Kit. The chain couples TRBV27 to TRBJ2-1; the central 12 bases match TRBD2. Sequenced input: PBMCs. The origin of this receptor is a man in his thirties or forties in good health and CMV-seronegative. The sequenced DNA: TGTGCCAGCAGTTTTCTAGCGGGAGGGCCTCAGGATGAGCAGTTCTTC. It translates as CASSFLAGGPQDEQFF.